The clone carrying this TCR beta chain has only a few counts. PCR was performed using 60 Vbeta and 13 Jbeta primers. Sequencing used immunoSEQ multiplex PCR; TCRdb keeps in-frame clones, though not all of them. The sample consists of approximately 200,000 clones, roughly 75% of them appearing once. These data come from a study of cytomegalovirus exposure and HLA in healthy donors. CDR1 is SNHLY, CDR2 FYNNEI, per germline. The CDR3 has 13 amino acids. Unmatched junction bases numbered 7, after V lost 11 bases and J lost 6 bases. The chain is built from TRBV2 and TRBJ1-5; 10 bases are a match to TRBD1. The sequencing sample was made of PBMCs. The origin of this receptor is a man aged 25-40 years in good health and CMV-seropositive. The CDR3 here is CASSGTGVQPQHF. The CDR3 DNA follows: TGTGCCTCCTCCGGGACAGGGGTTCAGCCCCAGCATTTT.